What follows describes a single T cell receptor (beta chain). Its target is unknown. The CDR3 spans 16 residues. In germline, CDR1 is KGHSH, CDR2 LQKENI. The V end was cut by 0 bases, the J end by 4 bases, with 16 bases between. The data originate from a study of glioma-infiltrating T cells after dendritic cell vaccination. Only patients with spare fresh-frozen tumor and over two years of follow-up were included. The immunoSEQ assay amplified TCRB CDR3 from up to about 2 ug DNA. TCRdb keeps only in-frame clones here, not all; method: immunoSEQ multiplex PCR. The sample has fewer than 40,000 clones, roughly 90% seen once. Overall study findings and caveats: Higher pretreatment TIL content predicted longer progression-free time and survival. Only a small number of patients had complete blood and tumor samples.

The source material was blood, sampled before dendritic cell vaccination. The receptor comes from a human donor with glioblastoma. The V call is TRBV18, the J call TRBJ2-7, with unresolved D. CDR3 protein: CASSPPGGGGFYEQYF. In DNA form, the CDR3 reads TGTGCCAGCTCACCACCCGGCGGTGGTGGCTTTTACGAGCAGTACTTC. Full variable domain (rest looked up from reference TRBV18 and TRBJ2-7): NAGVMQNPRHLVRRRGQEARLRCSPMKGHSHVYWYRQLPEEGLKFMVYLQKENIIDESGMPKERFSAEFPKEGPSILRIQQVVRGDSAAYFCASSPPGGGGFYEQYFGPGTRLTVT.